A selection of T cell receptor beta chains follows, all from one sample in a study of shared clonotypes between healthy human individuals. TCRdb's table, derived via immunoSEQ multiplex PCR, lists solely in-frame clones and lacks some. This sample has roughly 2,000,000 clones, with less than 95% found just once. Sequences were obtained from naive CD8+ T cells sorted from blood. Every receptor here comes from a man between 18 and 35 years old in good health. Both conserved end residues are part of each CDR3. D genes are given only for firm matches. Only part of the rows carry a size: once, few, many, or a class if the clone is expanded.

clone_size j_call d_call v_call cdr3_aa cdr3_nt
. TRBJ2-7 TRBD1 TRBV7-2 CASSLMGQEISTYEQYF TGTGCCAGCAGCTTAATGGGACAGGAGATATCGACCTACGAGCAGTACTTC
. TRBJ2-7 . TRBV18 CASSLAGAGEQYF TGTGCCAGCTCACTGGCAGGGGCCGGCGAGCAGTACTTC
. TRBJ2-7 TRBD1 TRBV9 CASSPPDRGYEQYF TGTGCCAGCAGCCCCCCGGACAGGGGTTACGAGCAGTACTTC
. TRBJ1-5 . TRBV5-6 CASSLTENQPQHF TGTGCCAGCAGCTTGACCGAGAATCAGCCCCAGCATTTT
. TRBJ1-1 . TRBV9 CASSVDVNTEAFF TGTGCCAGCAGCGTAGATGTGAACACTGAAGCTTTCTTT
. TRBJ2-5 . TRBV9 CASSVGVIETQYF TGTGCCAGCAGCGTAGGTGTAATCGAGACCCAGTACTTC
. TRBJ2-7 . TRBV11-2 CASSLVRFGGALYYEQYF TGTGCCAGCAGCTTAGTGAGGTTTGGCGGGGCCCTCTACTACGAGCAGTACTTC
once TRBJ2-3 . TRBV4-3 CASSQVYALGPDTQYF TGCGCCAGCAGCCAAGTTTACGCGTTGGGCCCAGATACGCAGTATTTT
. TRBJ1-2 . TRBV6-5 CASGETGDYGYTF TGTGCCAGCGGAGAAACCGGGGACTATGGCTACACCTTC
. TRBJ2-1 . TRBV6-1 CASSEDRVEQFF TGTGCCAGCAGTGAAGACCGGGTTGAGCAGTTCTTC
. TRBJ2-7 TRBD1 TRBV6-1 CASSPGQLYEQYF TGTGCCAGCAGCCCGGGACAGCTCTACGAGCAGTACTTC
. TRBJ2-2 TRBD1 TRBV9 CASSVPEDRGNTGELFF TGTGCCAGCAGCGTTCCGGAGGACAGGGGTAACACCGGGGAGCTGTTTTTT
. TRBJ1-2 . TRBV13 CASSASTDGVLYGYTF TGTGCCAGCAGCGCAAGTACGGACGGGGTTTTATATGGCTACACCTTC
. TRBJ1-2 . TRBV2 CASRDYGYGYTF TGTGCCAGCAGGGACTATGGCTATGGCTACACCTTC
. TRBJ1-2 . TRBV2 CASSETGIYGYTF TGTGCCAGCAGTGAGACAGGAATCTATGGCTACACCTTC
. TRBJ2-7 . TRBV25-1 CASSSVSGRNRHEQYF TGTGCCAGCAGTTCCGTATCGGGACGGAATCGCCACGAGCAGTACTTC
. TRBJ2-3 . TRBV27 CASSLLGAWDTQYF TGTGCCAGCAGTTTATTAGGGGCATGGGATACGCAGTATTTT
. TRBJ1-2 . TRBV2 CASSEARGEPYYGYTF TGTGCCAGCAGTGAAGCGAGGGGGGAGCCTTACTATGGCTACACCTTC
. TRBJ2-7 . TRBV4-3 CASSQNRVGAYEQYF TGCGCCAGCAGCCAAAACCGCGTGGGGGCCTACGAGCAGTACTTC
. TRBJ2-5 TRBD2 TRBV6-1 CASSDGGAVQETQYF TGTGCCAGCAGTGACGGGGGGGCGGTCCAAGAGACCCAGTACTTC
. TRBJ1-5 . TRBV6-5 CASSASGEHQPQHF TGTGCCAGCAGTGCATCAGGTGAACATCAGCCCCAGCATTTT